A selection of T cell receptor beta chains follows, all from one sample in a study of cytomegalovirus exposure and HLA in healthy donors. Sequencing was performed with immunoSEQ multiplex PCR; in TCRdb, only in-frame clones are kept and a portion is missing. There are 150,000 to 200,000 clones in the sample; approximately 86% occur only once, and approximately 1.5% lies in the top ten. Sequencing was performed on PBMCs. These receptor sequences come from a woman aged 18-29 years in good health and CMV-seronegative. Both conserved end residues are part of each CDR3. Fields, in order: V gene, J gene, D gene, clone size, CDR3 DNA, CDR3 protein. A D gene is named only where the DNA matches it firmly. Clone size is given for some rows only: seen once, a few or many times, or a class if the clone is expanded.

V gene: TRBV11-2; J gene: TRBJ2-1; D gene: -; clone size: -; CDR3 DNA: TGTGCCAGCAGCTTAGATCCCTCCATCGGTGAGCAGTTCTTC; CDR3 protein: CASSLDPSIGEQFF
V gene: TRBV19; J gene: TRBJ1-3; D gene: -; clone size: -; CDR3 DNA: TGTGCCAGTAGTATCCTAAATGGAGGTGGAAACACCATATATTTT; CDR3 protein: CASSILNGGGNTIYF
V gene: TRBV7-9; J gene: TRBJ2-7; D gene: -; clone size: -; CDR3 DNA: TGTGCCAGCAGCCTGCAACCCAGGGACGAGCAGTACTTC; CDR3 protein: CASSLQPRDEQYF
V gene: TRBV7-2; J gene: TRBJ1-4; D gene: -; clone size: -; CDR3 DNA: TGTGCCAGCAGCTCCCAGACTCGTCCTAATGAAAAACTGTTTTTT; CDR3 protein: CASSSQTRPNEKLFF
V gene: TRBV7-9; J gene: TRBJ2-5; D gene: -; clone size: -; CDR3 DNA: TGTGCCAGCAGCTTACCCGTACAAGAGACCCAGTACTTC; CDR3 protein: CASSLPVQETQYF
V gene: TRBV5-1; J gene: TRBJ2-3; D gene: -; clone size: once; CDR3 DNA: TGCGCCAGCAGCTTGGCCGGAGATGTGGCTACGCAGTATTTT; CDR3 protein: CASSLAGDVATQYF
V gene: TRBV28; J gene: TRBJ2-6; D gene: TRBD1; clone size: -; CDR3 DNA: TGTGCCAGCAGTCCTTGGACAGGGGGAGGATCTGGGGCCAACGTCCTGACTTTC; CDR3 protein: CASSPWTGGGSGANVLTF
V gene: TRBV9; J gene: TRBJ2-2; D gene: TRBD2; clone size: -; CDR3 DNA: TGTGCCAGCAGCCGCGGGGGGGCAGGGAACACCGGGGAGCTGTTTTTT; CDR3 protein: CASSRGGAGNTGELFF
V gene: TRBV6-5; J gene: TRBJ2-7; D gene: -; clone size: -; CDR3 DNA: TGTGCCAGCAGTTACTCGACTATAGGGAGGCACGAGCAGTACTTC; CDR3 protein: CASSYSTIGRHEQYF
V gene: TRBV7-2; J gene: TRBJ1-2; D gene: TRBD1; clone size: -; CDR3 DNA: TGTGCCAGCAAGAACGGGACAGTCTATGGCTACACCTTC; CDR3 protein: CASKNGTVYGYTF
V gene: TRBV5-1; J gene: TRBJ2-6; D gene: -; clone size: -; CDR3 DNA: TGCGCCAGCTTCGAGGCTGGGGCCAACGTCCTGACTTTC; CDR3 protein: CASFEAGANVLTF
V gene: TRBV7-9; J gene: TRBJ1-2; D gene: TRBD1; clone size: -; CDR3 DNA: TGTGCCAGCAGCAGGGGGCCGGACTATGGCTACACCTTC; CDR3 protein: CASSRGPDYGYTF
V gene: TRBV6-5; J gene: TRBJ2-7; D gene: TRBD2; clone size: once; CDR3 DNA: TGTGCCAGCAGTTCGGGACTAGCGGGTTCCTACGAGCAGTACTTC; CDR3 protein: CASSSGLAGSYEQYF
V gene: TRBV18; J gene: TRBJ1-2; D gene: TRBD1; clone size: once; CDR3 DNA: TGTGCCAGCTCACCCGGGACAGGGGAGTTCGTTCGCGGCTACACCTTC; CDR3 protein: CASSPGTGEFVRGYTF
V gene: TRBV2; J gene: TRBJ2-7; D gene: -; clone size: -; CDR3 DNA: TGTGCCAGCACCCTAGTCCGGTTCGAGCAGTACTTC; CDR3 protein: CASTLVRFEQYF
V gene: TRBV27; J gene: TRBJ2-5; D gene: TRBD1; clone size: few; CDR3 DNA: TGTGCCAGCAGTGAATCGGGACAGGGTCCGGAGACCCAGTACTTC; CDR3 protein: CASSESGQGPETQYF
V gene: TRBV5-8; J gene: TRBJ2-1; D gene: TRBD2; clone size: -; CDR3 DNA: TGTGCCAGCAGCAAGTTGGGACTAGCGGGAGACAATGAGCAGTTCTTC; CDR3 protein: CASSKLGLAGDNEQFF
V gene: TRBV10-3; J gene: TRBJ1-2; D gene: -; clone size: -; CDR3 DNA: TGTGCCATCAGTGAAGGCGGGGTCGACGGCTACACCTTC; CDR3 protein: CAISEGGVDGYTF
V gene: TRBV7-2; J gene: TRBJ1-6; D gene: TRBD1; clone size: -; CDR3 DNA: TGTGCCAGCAGCTTCGGACAGGGAAATTCACCCCTCCACTTT; CDR3 protein: CASSFGQGNSPLHF
V gene: TRBV5-4; J gene: TRBJ2-7; D gene: TRBD1; clone size: -; CDR3 DNA: TGTGCCAGCAGCTATACAGGGGTCGGCGAGCAGTACTTC; CDR3 protein: CASSYTGVGEQYF
V gene: TRBV9; J gene: TRBJ2-7; D gene: TRBD1; clone size: few; CDR3 DNA: TGTGCCAGCAGCGTAGGGGGCCAGGGGGTCTACGAGCAGTACTTC; CDR3 protein: CASSVGGQGVYEQYF
V gene: TRBV30; J gene: TRBJ1-2; D gene: -; clone size: -; CDR3 DNA: TGTGCCTGGAGTGTCGGCGGGCCCCCGGGGGGCTACACCTTC; CDR3 protein: CAWSVGGPPGGYTF
V gene: TRBV11-2; J gene: TRBJ2-7; D gene: -; clone size: -; CDR3 DNA: TGTGCCAGCAGCTTAGGCCCAGGGACACCCTACGAGCAGTACTTC; CDR3 protein: CASSLGPGTPYEQYF
V gene: TRBV19; J gene: TRBJ2-2; D gene: TRBD1; clone size: -; CDR3 DNA: TGTGCCAGCAAGGACAGGGCGAACACCGGGGAGCTGTTTTTT; CDR3 protein: CASKDRANTGELFF
V gene: TRBV11-2; J gene: TRBJ2-2; D gene: TRBD2; clone size: -; CDR3 DNA: TGTGCCAGCAGCTCCTGGGGACTAGCGGGGGCGACCGGGGAGCTGTTTTTT; CDR3 protein: CASSSWGLAGATGELFF
V gene: TRBV30; J gene: TRBJ1-4; D gene: -; clone size: once; CDR3 DNA: TGTGCCTGGAGAGCTGAGTCCAGGGGATTCGGAAAACTGTTTTTT; CDR3 protein: CAWRAESRGFGKLFF
V gene: TRBV10-3; J gene: TRBJ1-4; D gene: TRBD1; clone size: -; CDR3 DNA: TGTGCCATCAGTGCAGGGACAGTTAATGAAAAACTGTTTTTT; CDR3 protein: CAISAGTVNEKLFF
V gene: TRBV27; J gene: TRBJ2-7; D gene: -; clone size: -; CDR3 DNA: TGTGCCAGCAGCTATAGCGCGAAATACGAGCAGTACTTC; CDR3 protein: CASSYSAKYEQYF
V gene: TRBV4-1; J gene: TRBJ2-7; D gene: TRBD1; clone size: -; CDR3 DNA: TGCGCCAGCAGCGACCCACAGGGGGCAGGCGAGCAGTACTTC; CDR3 protein: CASSDPQGAGEQYF
V gene: TRBV18; J gene: TRBJ2-4; D gene: -; clone size: once; CDR3 DNA: TGTGCCAGCTCACCACCAGGGGTAGGCAAAAACATTCAGTACTTC; CDR3 protein: CASSPPGVGKNIQYF
V gene: TRBV9; J gene: TRBJ1-3; D gene: -; clone size: -; CDR3 DNA: TGTGCCAGCAGCGTAGACACCACCTCTGGAAACACCATATATTTT; CDR3 protein: CASSVDTTSGNTIYF
V gene: TRBV6-6; J gene: TRBJ1-5; D gene: TRBD1; clone size: -; CDR3 DNA: TGTGCCAGCAACGATCTGGGACAGGGGAGCAATCAGCCCCAGCATTTT; CDR3 protein: CASNDLGQGSNQPQHF
V gene: TRBV11-2; J gene: TRBJ1-4; D gene: -; clone size: -; CDR3 DNA: TGTGCCAGCAGCCTAGAACAACCCGATTCAACTAATGAAAAACTGTTTTTT; CDR3 protein: CASSLEQPDSTNEKLFF
V gene: TRBV27; J gene: TRBJ1-4; D gene: -; clone size: -; CDR3 DNA: TGTGCCAGCAGTTTACTCTGGACAGCAACTAATGAAAAACTGTTTTTT; CDR3 protein: CASSLLWTATNEKLFF
V gene: TRBV14; J gene: TRBJ1-6; D gene: -; clone size: once; CDR3 DNA: TGTGCCAGCAGCCTCGCCTGGCGGAGAACCTATAATTCACCCCTCCACTTT; CDR3 protein: CASSLAWRRTYNSPLHF
V gene: TRBV5-6; J gene: TRBJ2-1; D gene: -; clone size: -; CDR3 DNA: TGTGCCAGCAGCTTGCGGTACAATGAGCAGTTCTTC; CDR3 protein: CASSLRYNEQFF
V gene: TRBV29-1; J gene: TRBJ2-7; D gene: -; clone size: -; CDR3 DNA: TGCAGCGCCCTACAGGGAGATGGAACCTACGAGCAGTACTTC; CDR3 protein: CSALQGDGTYEQYF
V gene: TRBV5-4; J gene: TRBJ2-3; D gene: -; clone size: -; CDR3 DNA: TGTGCCAGCAGCTTGCCAGGGCCGATTAGCACAGATACGCAGTATTTT; CDR3 protein: CASSLPGPISTDTQYF
V gene: TRBV27; J gene: TRBJ2-2; D gene: TRBD2; clone size: -; CDR3 DNA: TGTGCCAGCAGACAAGCCCTTAGCGGGACCCAGTTCACCGGGGAGCTGTTTTTT; CDR3 protein: CASRQALSGTQFTGELFF
V gene: TRBV6-1; J gene: TRBJ1-1; D gene: -; clone size: few; CDR3 DNA: TGTGCCAGTTCGGGGACACGGAACACTGAAGCTTTCTTT; CDR3 protein: CASSGTRNTEAFF
V gene: TRBV25-1; J gene: TRBJ1-1; D gene: TRBD1; clone size: -; CDR3 DNA: TGTGCCAGCAGTGTCCGGGACAGTTTCCTGAACACTGAAGCTTTCTTT; CDR3 protein: CASSVRDSFLNTEAFF
V gene: TRBV5-6; J gene: TRBJ2-3; D gene: TRBD1; clone size: -; CDR3 DNA: TGTGCCAGCAGCTTGCGTACAGGGGGCTACACAGATACGCAGTATTTT; CDR3 protein: CASSLRTGGYTDTQYF
V gene: TRBV25-1; J gene: TRBJ1-5; D gene: -; clone size: -; CDR3 DNA: TGTGCCAGCAGTGAAGTGCCAGGTCTTCAGCATTTT; CDR3 protein: CASSEVPGLQHF
V gene: TRBV6-1; J gene: TRBJ1-2; D gene: -; clone size: -; CDR3 DNA: TGTGCCAGCAGTGAAGCCCTGGGGCAGAGCTGGGGCTATGGCTACACCTTC; CDR3 protein: CASSEALGQSWGYGYTF
V gene: TRBV7-9; J gene: TRBJ2-1; D gene: -; clone size: -; CDR3 DNA: TGTGCCAGCACGGGGCGGGACAGCCATGAGCAGTTCTTC; CDR3 protein: CASTGRDSHEQFF
V gene: TRBV6-5; J gene: TRBJ1-2; D gene: -; clone size: -; CDR3 DNA: TGTGCCAGCACCCTCGGCTCGGGCGGGGGCTACACCTTC; CDR3 protein: CASTLGSGGGYTF
V gene: TRBV19; J gene: TRBJ1-2; D gene: -; clone size: -; CDR3 DNA: TGTGCCAGTAGTACCCAGCGAACAGGGTACGGCTACACCTTC; CDR3 protein: CASSTQRTGYGYTF
V gene: TRBV10-2; J gene: TRBJ2-2; D gene: TRBD1; clone size: -; CDR3 DNA: TGCGCCAGCATTCCCACTTCTCCGGGACAGGGTCCCGGGGAGCTGTTTTTT; CDR3 protein: CASIPTSPGQGPGELFF
V gene: TRBV9; J gene: TRBJ2-2; D gene: TRBD1; clone size: -; CDR3 DNA: TGTGCCAGCAGCGTAGGGGGACAGGGGGTTTACACCGGGGAGCTGTTTTTT; CDR3 protein: CASSVGGQGVYTGELFF
V gene: TRBV30; J gene: TRBJ1-6; D gene: -; clone size: -; CDR3 DNA: TGTGCCTGGAGTGTAGTAGGCCGGAGCAGTCCTCTCTATAATTCACCCCTCCACTTT; CDR3 protein: CAWSVVGRSSPLYNSPLHF
V gene: TRBV5-4; J gene: TRBJ2-6; D gene: -; clone size: -; CDR3 DNA: TGTGCCAGCAGCTTGGGACAGTGGGTTGCAGGGGCCAACGTCCTGACTTTC; CDR3 protein: CASSLGQWVAGANVLTF
V gene: TRBV11-2; J gene: TRBJ1-6; D gene: -; clone size: -; CDR3 DNA: TGTGCCAGCAGCTCCGTCCGGGACACTAATTCACCCCTCCACTTT; CDR3 protein: CASSSVRDTNSPLHF
V gene: TRBV6-6; J gene: TRBJ2-5; D gene: TRBD1; clone size: -; CDR3 DNA: TGTGCCAGCAGTCGGGACAGCCAAGAGACCCAGTACTTC; CDR3 protein: CASSRDSQETQYF